The 32 T cell receptor beta chains in this list originate from one sample, sequenced in a study of blood T cell repertoires in COVID-19. Here immunoSEQ multiplex PCR was the method, and the copy in TCRdb shows in-frame clones only, minus some. The profile shows around 120,000 clones, around 87% of them singletons. The specimen sequenced was peripheral blood. These receptors were taken from a woman between 70 and 85 years old with acute or convalescent COVID-19.

The J gene is TRBJ1-4, the V gene TRBV5-4; D is unresolved. Germline loops: CDR1 SGHNT, CDR2 YYREEE (reference sequence). The CDR3 covers 13 residues. The germline V and J ends were trimmed by 0 bases and 7 bases, with 7 bases remaining between them. The CDR3 is CASSLDSPEKLFF. The CDR3 nucleotides are TGTGCCAGCAGCTTGGACAGTCCTGAAAAACTGTTTTTT.

The V call is TRBV19, the J call TRBJ2-7; 7 bases line up with TRBD2. V was clipped by 1 base and J by 3 bases; unmatched bases: 3. CDR1 is LNHDA and CDR2 is SQIVND in the germline V gene (reference sequence). This CDR3 region has 14 residues. The CDR3 DNA is TGTGCCAGTAGTATAGCGGGGGGAGACTACGAGCAGTACTTC. The encoded protein is CASSIAGGDYEQYF.

The J gene is TRBJ2-7, the V gene TRBV27; 8 bases are a match to TRBD2. Germline V gives CDR1 MNHEY, CDR2 SMNVEV (reference sequence). J was trimmed by 2 bases and V by 3 bases; bases with no gene match: 6. The CDR3 is 15 residues long. The CDR3 DNA sequence: TGTGCCAGCAGTTTGGAGCGGGGGAGGCCCTACGAGCAGTACTTC. It codes for CASSLERGRPYEQYF.

This clone has more than one count but fewer than ten. The chain couples TRBV18 to TRBJ1-1; 11 nucleotides line up with TRBD1. CDR3 size: 14 residues. V lost 4 bases and J lost 5; bases outside the gene matches: 3. Germline loops: CDR1 KGHSH, CDR2 LQKENI. As DNA, the CDR3 is TGTGCCAGCTCACGGGACAGGGGGGGGACTGAAGCTTTCTTT. It yields the protein CASSRDRGGTEAFF.

The rearrangement links TRBV6-6 to TRBJ1-1; TRBD1 agrees at 7 bases. The V gene's germline CDR1 is MNHNY and CDR2 SVGAGI (reference sequence). V shed 10 bases and J 4 bases; nucleotides not matched to a gene: 6. There are 12 residues in the CDR3. CDR3 sequence reads: CATGGYGTEAFF. CDR3 nucleotides: TGTGCCACAGGGGGTTATGGCACTGAAGCTTTCTTT.

This clone has only a few counts. A read error may produce the germline difference seen at one junction end. The chain employs TRBV6-1 and TRBJ1-3; D unclear. Germline loops: CDR1 MNHNS, CDR2 SASEGT. The CDR3 loop spans 17 amino acids. CDR3 in DNA: TGTGCCAGCAGTCAAGCCCTTTATTACGGCTCTGGAAACACCATATATTTT. The encoded protein is CASSQALYYGSGNTIYF.

CDR3 DNA: TGTGCCAGCAGCCGACAGACCTTGAACACTGAAGCTTTCTTT. This encodes CASSRQTLNTEAFF. The genes are TRBV7-9 and TRBJ1-1, with a weak D call TRBD1 (5 bases). Deletions cut 5 bases from V and 0 bases from J, with 10 bases between. CDR3 length: 14 residues. In germline, CDR1 is SEHNR, CDR2 FQNEAQ (reference sequence).

The chain couples TRBV6-1 to TRBJ2-3; 8 bases map to TRBD1. Germline CDR1 MNHNS, CDR2 SASEGT. CDR3 length: 16 amino acids. Trimming at V came to 3 bases and at J to 5 bases, leaving 10 bases not matched to a gene. DNA for the CDR3: TGTGCCAGCAGTGATGGGGCTCAGGGGGCGGGAGATACGCAGTATTTT. This codes for CASSDGAQGAGDTQYF.

This chain joins TRBV7-9 and TRBJ1-5; a possible D gene is TRBD1 (5 bases). V lost 3 bases and J lost 0, with 9 bases in between. CDR3 size: 15 residues. CDR1 is SEHNR and CDR2 is FQNEAQ in the germline V gene (reference sequence). In nucleotides, the CDR3 is TGTGCCAGCAGCTTCGGGGGGTCTAGCAATCAGCCCCAGCATTTT. It specifies CASSFGGSSNQPQHF.

The chain couples TRBV11-2 to TRBJ2-1, with D possibly matching TRBD1 (5 bases). The germline V gene encodes CDR1 SGHAT and CDR2 FQNNGV. The CDR3 runs 14 residues. V was cut by 5 bases and J by 3 bases, with 11 bases left in between. In nucleotides, the CDR3 is TGTGCCAGCAGCACCCAGGGCCTCTACAATGAGCAGTTCTTC. Amino acid sequence: CASSTQGLYNEQFF.

The chain is built from TRBV1 and TRBJ2-3; the tabulated D call, TRBD2, remains unverified against the DNA. TRBV1 is a pseudogene locus. The CDR3 loop spans 20 amino acids. This CDR3 is CTSSPSSGTSGGESTDTQYF. The DNA of the CDR3 is TGCACCAGCAGCCCATCGTCCGGGACTAGCGGGGGCGAAAGCACAGATACGCAGTATTTT.

This chain joins TRBV7-3 and TRBJ1-6, with TRBD1 matching over 7 bases. The CDR3 runs 14 residues. Trimming cost V 5 bases and J 7 bases; bases outside gene matches: 5. Per the germline V gene, CDR1 is SGHTA and CDR2 is FQGTGA. DNA for the CDR3: TGTGCCAGCAGCATACAGGGGAGGAATTCACCCCTCCACTTT. It specifies CASSIQGRNSPLHF.

V usage is TRBV11-3 and J usage is TRBJ1-4; TRBD1 might be the D (6 bases). Trimming took off 5 bases at V and 5 bases at J, with 18 bases between the two ends. This CDR3 is 16 amino acids long. The germline gives CDR1 SGHNT, CDR2 YENEEA. The CDR3 is CASSNHRAPLNEKLFF. CDR3 DNA: TGTGCCAGCAGCAACCACAGGGCCCCGCTGAATGAAAAACTGTTTTTT. The complete variable domain, with remaining parts taken from reference TRBV11-3 and TRBJ1-4, reads EAGVVQSPRYKIIEKKQPVAFWCNPISGHNTLYWYLQNLGQGPELLIRYENEEAVDDSQLPKDRFSAERLKGVDSTLKIQPAELGDSAVYLCASSNHRAPLNEKLFFGSGTQLSVL.

The CDR3, as DNA: TGTGCCAGCAGCCAACATGAGTCCAAGAGGAATTCACCCCTCCACTTT. Protein product: CASSQHESKRNSPLHF. This chain uses TRBV3-1 (or the pseudogene TRBV3-2) with TRBJ1-6; D gene ambiguous. Trimming removed 2 bases at V and 7 bases at J, with 15 bases between. The CDR3 sequence is 16 residues long. CDR1 LGHDT and CDR2 YNNKEL come from the germline V gene (reference sequence).

J is TRBJ2-5 and V is TRBV4-1; 8 nucleotides match TRBD2. Per germline, CDR1 MGHRA and CDR2 YSYEKL. With 7 bases clipped from V and 1 base from J, the junction kept 11 bases outside the gene matches. The CDR3 has 16 residues. The CDR3 protein is CASTLGSGLVQETQYF. The CDR3 DNA sequence: TGCGCCAGCACCTTAGGCTCGGGACTAGTCCAAGAGACCCAGTACTTC.

A few counts support this clone. The V gene is TRBV5-1, the J gene TRBJ1-4; 8 nucleotides match TRBD1. V gave up 3 bases and J gave up 7 bases; unmatched junction bases: 11. CDR1 and CDR2 (germline): SGHRS, YFSETQ. The CDR3 sequence is 16 residues long. CDR3 sequence (DNA): TGCGCCAGCAGCTCGAGCTCCAGGGGGCCAAGTGAAAAACTGTTTTTT. This codes for CASSSSSRGPSEKLFF.

This chain links TRBV4-2 with TRBJ2-7; 10 bases match TRBD1. CDR3 length equals 16 residues. Looked up from germline, CDR1 is LGHNA and CDR2 is YNFKEQ. J lost 4 bases, V lost 1 base, and 7 bases had no gene match. The CDR3 DNA is TGTGCCAGCAGCCAAGCGCGACAGGGGGCGGGTTACGAGCAGTACTTC. Residues: CASSQARQGAGYEQYF.

The V gene is TRBV28, the J gene TRBJ1-4; 9 nucleotides match TRBD1. This CDR3 is 14 amino acids long. CDR1 is MDHEN, CDR2 SYDVKM, per germline. Trimming took 8 bases from V and 5 from J; bases not matched to a gene: 6. This CDR3 is CASGVGQGNEKLFF. DNA of the CDR3: TGTGCCAGCGGCGTCGGACAGGGGAATGAAAAACTGTTTTTT.

The chain employs TRBV24-1 and TRBJ2-3; 8 positions agree with TRBD2. The length of the CDR3 is 15 residues. J was trimmed by 4 bases and V by 4 bases; bases with no gene match: 6. CDR1 is KGHDR, CDR2 SFDVKD, per germline. The CDR3 spells CATSDPGGASDTQYF. CDR3 bases: TGTGCCACCAGTGACCCCGGGGGGGCCTCAGATACGCAGTATTTT.

The chain employs TRBV9 and TRBJ2-3, with 7 bases lining up with TRBD2. The CDR3 consists of 18 residues. Germline assignment: CDR1 SGDLS and CDR2 YYNGEE. V was pared by 1 base and J by 3 bases, with 14 bases of the junction left unmatched. CDR3 DNA sequence: TGTGCCAGCAGCGTAAGTCCTCAGGTCGGGGGGAAGACAGATACGCAGTATTTT. Translation gives CASSVSPQVGGKTDTQYF. Looking up the rest from reference TRBV9 and TRBJ2-3 gives the full variable domain: DSGVTQTPKHLITATGQRVTLRCSPRSGDLSVYWYQQSLDQGLQFLIQYYNGEERAKGNILERFSAQQFPDLHSELNLSSLELGDSALYFCASSVSPQVGGKTDTQYFGPGTRLTVL.

The CDR3 spells CASSPPQGRDSPLHF. The CDR3 region has the DNA TGTGCCAGCAGCCCCCCCCAGGGCAGGGATTCACCCCTCCACTTT. This chain links TRBV6-5 with TRBJ1-6, with a tentative D call TRBD1 (5 bases). With 6 bases removed from V and 8 bases from J, the gap between germline ends came to 17 bases. Germline-derived CDR1 and CDR2 are MNHEY and SVGAGI. The CDR3 totals 15 residues.

This chain joins TRBV3-1 (or the pseudogene TRBV3-2) and TRBJ2-7; TRBD2 agrees at 12 bases. Trimming at V came to 4 bases and at J to 7 bases, leaving 11 bases not matched to a gene. This CDR3 comprises 16 residues. Germline CDR1 and CDR2: LGHDT and YNNKEL (reference sequence). The CDR3 here is CASSPDRLAGAPEQYF. CDR3 sequence (DNA): TGTGCCAGCAGCCCGGACCGACTAGCGGGGGCCCCGGAGCAGTACTTC.

The V gene is TRBV19, the J gene TRBJ1-5; 9 bases are shared with TRBD1. V lost 4 bases, J lost 5 bases, and 9 bases stayed unmatched. Germline-derived CDR1 and CDR2 are LNHDA and SQIVND (reference sequence). The CDR3 has 16 amino acids. The CDR3 bases are TGTGCCAGTAGTACCCTCTCGGACAGGGGCTATCAGCCCCAGCATTTT. Its translation is CASSTLSDRGYQPQHF.

CDR3 in amino acids: CAVTGQENEQYF. DNA of the CDR3: TGTGCCGTAACGGGACAGGAGAACGAGCAGTACTTC. The chain has TRBV6-5 and TRBJ2-7; 8 bases align to TRBD1. V dropped 11 bases and J dropped 5; count of bases not matched to a gene: 8. This CDR3 comprises 12 residues. From germline, CDR1 is MNHEY and CDR2 SVGAGI.

This clone was found once. The V call is TRBV4-1, the J call TRBJ2-3; the D is unclear. Trimming removed 0 bases from V and 5 bases from J, with 21 bases in between. Germline CDR1 reads MGHRA; CDR2 reads YSYEKL. CDR3 size: 18 residues. In DNA, the CDR3 is TGCGCCAGCAGCCAAGATATCGACTCTAGACTTCCCGGAGATACGCAGTATTTT. This gives the protein CASSQDIDSRLPGDTQYF.

This chain joins TRBV14 and TRBJ1-6; D gene ambiguous. Germline loops: CDR1 SGHDN, CDR2 FVKESK. CDR3 length: 13 amino acids. Trimming left V 1 base short and J 10 bases short, with 8 bases between. CDR3 bases: TGTGCCAGCAGCCAAGCGGGGTCGTCACCCCTCCACTTT. Encoded protein: CASSQAGSSPLHF.

The chain joins TRBV18 to TRBJ1-1; the D gene is possibly TRBD1 (5 bases). The CDR3 spans 13 residues. The V end lost 6 bases, the J end lost 4 bases, and 12 bases lay between the germline ends. From germline, CDR1 is KGHSH and CDR2 LQKENI. The DNA for the CDR3 is TGTGCCAGCTCTCCTTCGGGGGGCACTGAAGCTTTCTTT. As protein: CASSPSGGTEAFF.

J is TRBJ1-4 and V is TRBV19, with D maybe TRBD1 (5 bases). In germline, CDR1 is LNHDA, CDR2 SQIVND (reference sequence). This CDR3 has 14 amino acids. Trimming removed 6 bases from V and 5 bases from J, with 13 bases in between. CDR3 sequence (DNA): TGTGCCAGTAGGACAGTACGGGGGAATGAAAAACTGTTTTTT. Translating it yields CASRTVRGNEKLFF.

CDR3 sequence: CASKLTGGDQPQHF. CDR3 coding DNA: TGTGCCAGCAAACTGACAGGGGGTGACCAGCCCCAGCATTTT. The chain recombines TRBV6-5 with TRBJ1-5; 9 nucleotides match TRBD1. After removal of 7 bases from V and 7 bases from J, the junction contained 8 bases not matched to a gene. This CDR3 is 14 amino acids long. CDR1 MNHEY and CDR2 SVGAGI come from the germline V gene.

The chain combines TRBV10-1 with TRBJ2-7; 10 nucleotides align to TRBD1. CDR1 is WNHNN, CDR2 SYGVQD, per germline (reference sequence). This CDR3 spans 15 amino acids. Trimming cost V 3 bases and J 5 bases; bases outside gene matches: 7. The CDR3 DNA is TGCGCCAGCAGTGACCCGGGGACAGGGGTGGACGAGCAGTACTTC. As protein: CASSDPGTGVDEQYF.

This rearrangement joins TRBV6-5 to TRBJ1-1, with D maybe TRBD1 (6 bases). Germline loops: CDR1 MNHEY, CDR2 SVGAGI. V dropped 7 bases and J dropped 5 bases, with 20 bases sitting between them. The CDR3 sequence is 15 residues long. CDR3 region: CASTLYRGGQTEAFF. In DNA form, the CDR3 reads TGTGCCAGCACCCTTTACCGGGGGGGCCAGACTGAAGCTTTCTTT.

This sequence joins TRBV6-5 and TRBJ2-1; D perhaps matches TRBD1 (5 bases). From germline, CDR1 is MNHEY and CDR2 SVGAGI. The V and J ends lost 4 bases and 4 bases respectively, with 17 bases between them. The CDR3 runs to 16 residues. The CDR3 coding sequence is TGTGCCAGCAGTTCGGGTGGGGCCCTTTCTTACAATGAGCAGTTCTTC. Translated, it gives CASSSGGALSYNEQFF.